The clone carrying this T cell receptor beta chain came up a few times. Its antigen is unknown. These data belong to a study of metastatic and nonmetastatic thyroid tumors. CDR3 size: 14 residues. From germline, CDR1 is KGHDR and CDR2 SFDVKD. The J segment lost 6 bases and the V segment lost 3 bases, leaving 6 bases of the junction unmatched. Until they underwent thyroid surgery, no patient had received any treatment. Study-level findings and limits: Within blood and tumor, benign nodules reportedly had significantly lower TCR beta diversity than malignant thyroid tumors did.

TCRdb redid the clone calls on the PCR reads using MiXCR. Here the sample spans about 14,000 clones, approximately 32% being singletons. This TCR came from a female donor with papillary thyroid cancer or a benign thyroid nodule (not recorded which). Some clones in this sample may be carry-over from other donors' samples. V gene TRBV24-1 combines with J gene TRBJ2-7; 8 positions agree with TRBD1. Material: tumor tissue. CDR3: CATSDPQDRAEQYF. The CDR3 nucleotides read TGTGCCACCAGTGATCCCCAGGACAGGGCCGAGCAGTACTTC.